This T cell receptor beta chain appears in the sequencing data of a study of vaccination effects on CD4 cells after COVID-19. Within the ViraFEST assay, antigen-specific CD4+ T cells underwent expansion with viral peptide pools prior to sequencing. Subsequent to a culture period of more than 8 days, CD4+ T cells were isolated. Two doses of BNT162b2 or mRNA-1273 vaccine were administered to participants. The assay was immunoSEQ multiplex PCR, and TCRdb's table has in-frame clones only and misses some. The sample holds some 29,000 clones; approximately 69% are singletons and the top ten take roughly 8.4%. V was trimmed by 3 bases and J by 2 bases, leaving 10 bases between them. Germline loops: CDR1 GTSNPN, CDR2 SVGIG (reference sequence). The CDR3 is made up of 13 amino acids. This clone appeared a few times. The target antigen is unknown.

The sample in question was CD4+ T cells from PBMCs cultured with SARS-CoV-2 spike peptides, obtained after COVID-19 vaccination. V usage is TRBV30 and J usage is TRBJ2-5, with a weak D call TRBD2 (5 bases). The clonotype was recovered from a human donor who received a COVID-19 vaccine. Here the CDR3 reads CAWSLRRQETQYF. CDR3 DNA sequence: TGTGCCTGGAGCCTCCGGAGGCAAGAGACCCAGTACTTC.